This T cell receptor beta chain was retrieved from a study of early T cells in non-severe SARS-CoV-2 infection. TCRdb re-called the 5' RACE reads through MiXCR, storing one row per CDR3 protein. Among about 83,000 distinct CDR3 sequences, about 12% were seen once, and the ten largest hold over 6.5%. This clonotype was observed many times. The germline V gene has CDR1 SEHNR and CDR2 FQNEAQ (reference sequence). The germline V and J ends were trimmed by 5 bases and 6 bases, with 17 bases remaining between them. The CDR3 is 14 residues long. The chain has TRBV7-9 and TRBJ2-7; D is perhaps TRBD2 (5 bases). The sequenced material came from whole blood. This receptor was obtained from an adult who was a healthcare worker with PCR-confirmed SARS-CoV-2 infection or an uninfected control (not recorded which). The CDR3 here is CASSPPGEFVEQYF. The CDR3 DNA reads TGTGCCAGCAGCCCGCCCGGGGAGTTCGTCGAGCAGTACTTC.